This T cell receptor beta chain was identified during a study of shared clonotypes between healthy human individuals. Produced via immunoSEQ multiplex PCR; TCRdb's table is partial and in-frame only. The sample includes approximately 460,000 clones, approximately 77% of them seen just once. The CDR3 is 17 residues long. In germline, CDR1 is MGHDK, CDR2 SYGVNS. V dropped 0 bases and J dropped 1 base, with 13 bases sitting between them. This sequence joins TRBV25-1 and TRBJ1-3; no clear D gene. Specimen: PBMCs. The TCR comes from a woman aged 40-49 years in good health. Some clones in this sample may be carry-over from other donors' samples. CDR3 residues: CASSEYWELPSGNTIYF. Written as DNA, the CDR3 is TGTGCCAGCAGTGAATATTGGGAGCTACCGTCTGGAAACACCATATATTTT.